A selection of T cell receptor beta chains follows, all from one sample in a study of CD4 T cells in relation to SARS-CoV-2 and coronaviruses. Using immunoSEQ multiplex PCR, the repertoire was profiled, and TCRdb retains in-frame clones only, with some absent. Of 25,000 to 30,000 clones in the sample, 60% to 80% were seen once. What these receptors recognize is not known. The sample comprised CD4+ T cells from PBMCs, cultured in vitro. The receptors shown here come from a human donor in good health. CDR3s include the opening cysteine and the closing phenylalanine or tryptophan. D genes are given only for firm matches. Part of the rows lack a size; the others show once, few, many or a class for expanded clones.

clone size	V gene	D gene	J gene	CDR3 protein	CDR3 DNA
once	TRBV27	TRBD2	TRBJ2-7	CASRAGGPNEQYF	TGTGCCAGCAGGGCGGGAGGGCCCAACGAGCAGTACTTC
few	TRBV5-4	.	TRBJ1-2	CASSLETDNYGYTF	TGTGCCAGCAGCTTGGAGACAGATAACTATGGCTACACCTTC
.	TRBV19	.	TRBJ1-6	CASSDPGLRTPLHF	TGTGCCAGTAGTGATCCGGGCCTCAGGACACCCCTCCACTTT
.	TRBV9	.	TRBJ2-1	CASSVVLSYNEQFF	TGTGCCAGCAGCGTAGTTCTTTCCTACAATGAGCAGTTCTTC
few	TRBV27	TRBD1	TRBJ2-1	CASSLIGQGTNEQFF	TGTGCCAGCAGTTTAATAGGACAGGGGACGAATGAGCAGTTCTTC
.	TRBV24-1	TRBD1	TRBJ1-1	CATSDWDHGRDRGLNTEAFF	TGTGCCACCAGTGATTGGGATCATGGCCGGGACAGGGGACTGAACACTGAAGCTTTCTTT
.	TRBV3-1/TRBV3-2	TRBD1	TRBJ1-2	CASSQGQGLLANYGYTF	TGTGCCAGCAGCCAGGGACAGGGGCTATTAGCTAACTATGGCTACACCTTC
.	TRBV27	TRBD2	TRBJ2-2	CASSFRGEGTGELFF	TGTGCCAGCAGTTTCCGGGGGGAGGGGACCGGGGAGCTGTTTTTT
.	TRBV3-1/TRBV3-2	.	TRBJ2-3	CASSQVYGVGQYF	TGTGCCAGCAGCCAAGTTTACGGGGTCGGGCAGTATTTT
.	TRBV18	.	TRBJ1-2	CASSPGNPNGYTF	TGTGCCAGCTCACCAGGGAACCCCAATGGCTACACCTTC
.	TRBV6-5	TRBD2	TRBJ2-4	CASSTSGGTIVQYF	TGTGCCAGCAGCACTAGCGGGGGTACGATCGTTCAGTACTTC
.	TRBV6-5	.	TRBJ2-3	CASEEVGAQYF	TGTGCCAGCGAAGAGGTAGGGGCGCAGTATTTT
.	TRBV11-1	.	TRBJ2-1	CASSPHDREGFF	TGTGCCAGCAGCCCCCACGACAGGGAGGGGTTCTTC
.	TRBV4-3	.	TRBJ1-3	CASSPVPVRSGNTIYF	TGCGCCAGCAGCCCAGTACCGGTCCGCTCTGGAAACACCATATATTTT
once	TRBV7-2	TRBD2	TRBJ2-3	CASRFSGGASTDTQYF	TGTGCCAGCAGATTTAGCGGGGGGGCCTCTACAGATACGCAGTATTTT
.	TRBV9	.	TRBJ1-2	CASSVGEADYGYTF	TGTGCCAGCAGCGTAGGGGAGGCAGACTATGGCTACACCTTC
.	TRBV18	TRBD1	TRBJ1-5	CASSPNDRGSGNQPQHF	TGTGCCAGCTCACCAAACGACAGGGGGTCTGGCAATCAGCCCCAGCATTTT
.	TRBV24-1	.	TRBJ2-1	CATSGVQTIYNEQFF	TGTGCCACCAGTGGTGTCCAAACGATATACAATGAGCAGTTCTTC
.	TRBV19	.	TRBJ2-3	CASSPKRDGPDTQYF	TGTGCCAGTAGTCCCAAGAGGGACGGTCCAGATACGCAGTATTTT
.	TRBV4-3	TRBD2	TRBJ2-7	CASSQTAPGLAGGRYEQYF	TGCGCCAGCAGCCAGACTGCCCCGGGACTAGCGGGAGGGCGCTACGAGCAGTACTTC
.	TRBV4-3	TRBD2	TRBJ2-1	CASSQASGRDSGRRVQQFF	TGCGCCAGCAGCCAAGCCTCGGGTCGGGATAGCGGGAGAAGGGTCCAGCAGTTCTTC
few	TRBV5-1	TRBD1	TRBJ1-1	CASSTDRGFSTEAFF	TGCGCCAGCAGCACGGACAGGGGCTTTAGCACTGAAGCTTTCTTT
.	TRBV7-2	.	TRBJ2-5	CASSLKTQYF	TGTGCCAGCAGCTTAAAGACCCAGTACTTC
.	TRBV19	.	TRBJ1-5	CASSNQGAGGVQPQHF	TGTGCCAGTAGTAATCAGGGCGCGGGGGGAGTCCAGCCCCAGCATTTT
few	TRBV10-3	.	TRBJ1-1	CAISESIAGFRGTEAFF	TGTGCCATCAGTGAGTCGATCGCGGGGTTCAGAGGGACTGAAGCTTTCTTT
.	TRBV25-1	.	TRBJ1-6	CASSEYGGIGNSPLHF	TGTGCCAGCAGTGAATATGGGGGGATTGGGAATTCACCCCTCCACTTT
.	TRBV18	TRBD1	TRBJ1-2	CASSPTDREGYTF	TGTGCCAGCTCACCTACCGACAGGGAGGGCTACACCTTC
.	TRBV4-3	TRBD2	TRBJ2-1	CASSQALPLAGNNEQFF	TGCGCCAGCAGCCAAGCATTGCCACTAGCGGGGAACAATGAGCAGTTCTTC
.	TRBV7-8	.	TRBJ1-1	CASSLAGLNTEAFF	TGTGCCAGCAGCTTAGCTGGACTGAACACTGAAGCTTTCTTT
.	TRBV21-1	.	TRBJ1-3	CASSNRTGPRLGSGNTIYF	TGTGCCAGCAGCAACAGAACAGGGCCCCGTCTCGGGTCTGGAAACACCATATATTTT
.	TRBV29-1	.	TRBJ2-6	CSVDSGANVLTF	TGCAGCGTTGACTCTGGGGCCAACGTCCTGACTTTC
once	TRBV30	.	TRBJ1-1	CAWTLGVAYVDTEAFF	TGTGCCTGGACATTAGGGGTCGCTTATGTGGACACTGAAGCTTTCTTT
.	TRBV30	.	TRBJ1-3	CACPGRGTGNTIYF	TGTGCCTGCCCAGGAAGGGGTACTGGAAACACCATATATTTT
.	TRBV7-2	.	TRBJ2-1	CASSLLGGLTGIEQFF	TGTGCCAGCAGCCTACTAGGGGGACTAACGGGGATTGAGCAGTTCTTC
.	TRBV7-2	TRBD2	TRBJ2-7	CASSLAGTSYEQYF	TGTGCCAGCAGCTTAGCCGGGACTAGCTACGAGCAGTACTTC
.	TRBV11-2	.	TRBJ2-5	CASSPLGESQETQYF	TGTGCCAGCAGCCCACTCGGAGAGAGTCAAGAGACCCAGTACTTC
.	TRBV19	.	TRBJ1-5	CASNGQFNQPQHF	TGTGCCAGTAATGGACAGTTCAATCAGCCCCAGCATTTT
.	TRBV7-9	.	TRBJ1-1	CASSLQGSTEAFF	TGTGCCAGCAGCTTACAGGGGTCCACTGAAGCTTTCTTT
.	TRBV5-4	.	TRBJ2-4	CASSHKGGKDKNIQYF	TGTGCCAGCAGCCATAAGGGGGGGAAGGACAAAAACATTCAGTACTTC
.	TRBV4-1	.	TRBJ1-5	CASSHPRGGRGGYSNQPQHF	TGCGCCAGCAGCCACCCTCGGGGAGGCAGAGGGGGATATAGCAATCAGCCCCAGCATTTT
few	TRBV2	.	TRBJ1-1	CASSGHPNTEAFF	TGTGCCAGCAGTGGTCATCCTAACACTGAAGCTTTCTTT
few	TRBV9	TRBD1	TRBJ2-2	CASSVLQGAGELFF	TGTGCCAGCAGCGTATTACAGGGGGCCGGGGAGCTGTTTTTT
.	TRBV19	TRBD1	TRBJ2-7	CASSIGAGQGANEQYF	TGTGCCAGTAGTATAGGGGCCGGACAGGGCGCAAACGAGCAGTACTTC
.	TRBV4-3	TRBD1	TRBJ2-2	CASSHLDRGRSGELFF	TGCGCCAGCAGCCACTTGGACAGGGGGAGGTCCGGGGAGCTGTTTTTT
once	TRBV4-3	TRBD1	TRBJ2-5	CASSQGQGETQYF	TGCGCCAGCAGCCAGGGACAGGGAGAGACCCAGTACTTC
.	TRBV5-1	TRBD1	TRBJ2-3	CASSLDRGEDTQYF	TGCGCCAGCAGCTTGGACAGGGGGGAAGATACGCAGTATTTT
.	TRBV7-2	TRBD1	TRBJ2-7	CASSLAGTGIDEQYF	TGTGCCAGCAGCTTAGCGGGGACAGGGATCGACGAGCAGTACTTC
few	TRBV6-2/TRBV6-3	TRBD1	TRBJ2-1	CASSYLTGVRGNEQFF	TGTGCCAGCAGTTACTTAACAGGGGTTAGGGGCAATGAGCAGTTCTTC
.	TRBV28	TRBD1	TRBJ1-5	CASRPSVGTGSNQPQHF	TGTGCCAGCAGACCAAGCGTCGGGACAGGGAGCAATCAGCCCCAGCATTTT
.	TRBV29-1	.	TRBJ2-3	CSVEVGRADTQYF	TGCAGCGTTGAAGTGGGGCGCGCAGATACGCAGTATTTT
.	TRBV18	.	TRBJ2-6	CASSPTGTPTSGANVLTF	TGTGCCAGCTCACCGACCGGGACACCCACCTCTGGGGCCAACGTCCTGACTTTC
.	TRBV30	.	TRBJ1-1	CAWSVRVGTEAFF	TGTGCCTGGAGTGTACGGGTTGGTACTGAAGCTTTCTTT
once	TRBV27	.	TRBJ2-5	CASSNRDQETQYF	TGTGCCAGCAGTAACAGGGACCAAGAGACCCAGTACTTC
.	TRBV5-4	.	TRBJ2-1	CASSRAIGYNEQFF	TGTGCCAGCAGCCGCGCCATTGGGTACAATGAGCAGTTCTTC
few	TRBV6-6	TRBD2	TRBJ2-3	CASSLEASGGTDTQYF	TGTGCCAGCAGCCTTGAAGCTAGCGGGGGGACAGATACGCAGTATTTT
.	TRBV7-2	.	TRBJ2-7	CASSLGSVGYEQYF	TGTGCCAGCAGCCTCGGATCTGTAGGCTACGAGCAGTACTTC
.	TRBV6-5	TRBD1	TRBJ1-3	CASRGQGVTGNTIYF	TGTGCCAGCAGAGGACAGGGTGTAACTGGAAACACCATATATTTT